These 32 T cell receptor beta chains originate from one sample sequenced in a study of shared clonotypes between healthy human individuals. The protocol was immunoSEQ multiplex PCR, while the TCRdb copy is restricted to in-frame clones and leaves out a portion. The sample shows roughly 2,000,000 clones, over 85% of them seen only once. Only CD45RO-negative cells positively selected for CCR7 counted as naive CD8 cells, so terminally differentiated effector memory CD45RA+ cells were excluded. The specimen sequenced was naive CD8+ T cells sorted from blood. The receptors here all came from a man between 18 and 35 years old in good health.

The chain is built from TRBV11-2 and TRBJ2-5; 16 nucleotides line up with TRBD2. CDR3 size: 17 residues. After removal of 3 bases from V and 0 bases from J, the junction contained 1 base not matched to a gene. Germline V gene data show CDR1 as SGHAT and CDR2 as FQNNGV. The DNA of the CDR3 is TGTGCCAGCAGCTTGGGACTAGCGGGGGGGTACCAAGAGACCCAGTACTTC. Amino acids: CASSLGLAGGYQETQYF.

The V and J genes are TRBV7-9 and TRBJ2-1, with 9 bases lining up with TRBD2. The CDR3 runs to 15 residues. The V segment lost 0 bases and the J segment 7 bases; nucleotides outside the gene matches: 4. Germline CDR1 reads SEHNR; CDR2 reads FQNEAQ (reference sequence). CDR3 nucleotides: TGTGCCAGCAGCTTAGCTAGCGGGGGTATAAATGAGCAGTTCTTC. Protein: CASSLASGGINEQFF.

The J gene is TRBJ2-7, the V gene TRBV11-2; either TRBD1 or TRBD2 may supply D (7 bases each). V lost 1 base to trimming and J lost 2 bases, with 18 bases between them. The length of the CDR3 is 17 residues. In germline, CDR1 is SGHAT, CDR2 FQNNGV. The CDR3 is CASSLGAGQIGTYEQYF. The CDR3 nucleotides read TGTGCCAGCAGCTTAGGAGCGGGACAGATAGGAACCTACGAGCAGTACTTC.

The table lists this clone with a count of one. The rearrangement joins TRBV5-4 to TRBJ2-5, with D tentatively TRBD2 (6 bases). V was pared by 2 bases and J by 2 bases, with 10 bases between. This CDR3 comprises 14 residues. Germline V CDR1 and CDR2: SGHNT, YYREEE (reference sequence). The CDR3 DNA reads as TGTGCCAGCAGCTTTCCCGGAGGGCAAGAGACCCAGTACTTC. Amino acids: CASSFPGGQETQYF.

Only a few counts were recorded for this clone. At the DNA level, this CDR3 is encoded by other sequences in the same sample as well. CDR3 loop: CASSLAGSPLHF. CDR3 sequence (DNA): TGTGCCAGCAGCTTAGCTGGGTCACCCCTCCACTTT. The rearrangement links TRBV11-2 to TRBJ1-6; D is unclear. Germline V gives CDR1 SGHAT, CDR2 FQNNGV. The CDR3 has 12 amino acids. V lost 1 base and J 10 bases, leaving 5 bases between the germline ends.

The CDR3 sequence: CASRTGGTNTEAFF. The DNA of the CDR3 is TGTGCCAGCAGAACAGGGGGAACGAACACTGAAGCTTTCTTT. The chain uses TRBV7-8 and TRBJ1-1, with TRBD1 identical over 8 bases. Per the germline V gene, CDR1 is SGHVS and CDR2 is FQNEAQ. The CDR3 is 14 residues long. Germline trimming cut 6 bases from V and 1 base from J; bases unmatched to any gene: 4.

The CDR3: CASTLQGAESNQPQHF. DNA of the CDR3: TGTGCCAGCACTCTACAGGGGGCGGAAAGCAATCAGCCCCAGCATTTT. The rearrangement uses TRBV25-1 and TRBJ1-5, with TRBD1 identical over 9 bases. This CDR3 has 16 residues. The V gene end was trimmed by 7 bases and the J gene end by 1 base; junction bases not matched to a gene: 8. Germline CDR1 and CDR2: MGHDK and SYGVNS.

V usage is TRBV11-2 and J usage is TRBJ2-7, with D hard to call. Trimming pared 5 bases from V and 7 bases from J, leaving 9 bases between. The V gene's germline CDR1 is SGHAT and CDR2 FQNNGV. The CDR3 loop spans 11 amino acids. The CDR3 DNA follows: TGTGCCAGCAGCGTGATTGGGGAGCAGTACTTC. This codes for CASSVIGEQYF.

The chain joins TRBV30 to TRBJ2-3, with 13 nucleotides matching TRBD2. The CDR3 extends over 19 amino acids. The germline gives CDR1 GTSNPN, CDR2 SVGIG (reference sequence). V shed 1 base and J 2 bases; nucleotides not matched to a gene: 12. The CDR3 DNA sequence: TGTGCCTGGAGTGACCCCAGGACTAGCGGGAGTCCTTTCACAGATACGCAGTATTTT. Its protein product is CAWSDPRTSGSPFTDTQYF.

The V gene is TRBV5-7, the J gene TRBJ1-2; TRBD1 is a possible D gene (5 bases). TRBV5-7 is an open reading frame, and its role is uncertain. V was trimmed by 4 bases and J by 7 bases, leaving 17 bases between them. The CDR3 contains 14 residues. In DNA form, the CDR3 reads TGTGCCAGCAGCCAATGGGGGGACCTCACTGGCTACACCTTC. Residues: CASSQWGDLTGYTF.

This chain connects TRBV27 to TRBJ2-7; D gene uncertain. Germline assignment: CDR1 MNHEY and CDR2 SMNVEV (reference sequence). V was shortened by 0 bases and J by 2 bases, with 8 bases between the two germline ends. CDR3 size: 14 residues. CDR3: CASSLSRPAYEQYF. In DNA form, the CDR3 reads TGTGCCAGCAGTTTATCGCGGCCAGCCTACGAGCAGTACTTC.

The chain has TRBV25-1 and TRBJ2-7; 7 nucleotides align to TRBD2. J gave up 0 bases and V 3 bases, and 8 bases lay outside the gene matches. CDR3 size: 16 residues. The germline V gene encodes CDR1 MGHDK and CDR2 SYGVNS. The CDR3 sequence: CASSDGGGLTSYEQYF. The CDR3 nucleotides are TGTGCCAGCAGTGATGGCGGGGGACTAACCTCCTACGAGCAGTACTTC.

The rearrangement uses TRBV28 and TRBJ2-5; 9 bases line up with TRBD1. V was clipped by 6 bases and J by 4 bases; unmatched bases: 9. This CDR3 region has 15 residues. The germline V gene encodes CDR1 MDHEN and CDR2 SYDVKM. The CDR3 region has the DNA TGTGCCAGCAGCCCGGGACAGGGAGGTCCAGAGACCCAGTACTTC. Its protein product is CASSPGQGGPETQYF.

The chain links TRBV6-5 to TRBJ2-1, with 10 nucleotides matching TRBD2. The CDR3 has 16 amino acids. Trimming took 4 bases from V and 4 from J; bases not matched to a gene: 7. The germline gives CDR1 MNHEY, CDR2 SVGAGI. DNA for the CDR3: TGTGCCAGCAGTTTCAAAGAGACTAGCGGGTACAATGAGCAGTTCTTC. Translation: CASSFKETSGYNEQFF.

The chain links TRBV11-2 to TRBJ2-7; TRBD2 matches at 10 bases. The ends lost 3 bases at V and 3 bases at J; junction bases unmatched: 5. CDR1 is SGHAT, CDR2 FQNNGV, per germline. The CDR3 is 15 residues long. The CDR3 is CASSLWGLARYEQYF. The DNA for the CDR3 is TGTGCCAGCAGCTTGTGGGGACTAGCGCGCTACGAGCAGTACTTC.

As DNA, the CDR3 is TGTGCCAGCAGCTCTACGGACAGTTTTCCTAATGAAAAACTGTTTTTT. Amino acid sequence: CASSSTDSFPNEKLFF. The V call is TRBV7-9, the J call TRBJ1-4; maybe TRBD1 (6 bases). The germline V and J ends were trimmed by 4 bases and 3 bases, with 15 bases remaining between them. Per the germline V gene, CDR1 is SEHNR and CDR2 is FQNEAQ (reference sequence). This CDR3 has 16 amino acids.

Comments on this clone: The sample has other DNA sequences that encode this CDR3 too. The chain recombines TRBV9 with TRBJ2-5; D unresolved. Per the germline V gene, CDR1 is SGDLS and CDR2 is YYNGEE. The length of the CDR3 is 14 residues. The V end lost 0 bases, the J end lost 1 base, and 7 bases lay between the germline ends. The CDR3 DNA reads TGTGCCAGCAGCGTAGGGGGATCCCAAGAGACCCAGTACTTC. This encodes CASSVGGSQETQYF.

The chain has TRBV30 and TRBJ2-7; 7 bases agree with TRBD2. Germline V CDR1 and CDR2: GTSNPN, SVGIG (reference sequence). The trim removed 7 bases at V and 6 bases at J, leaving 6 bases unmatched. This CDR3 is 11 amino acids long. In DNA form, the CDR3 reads TGTGCCTTTTCTCCGGGAGGCGAGCAGTACTTC. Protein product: CAFSPGGEQYF.

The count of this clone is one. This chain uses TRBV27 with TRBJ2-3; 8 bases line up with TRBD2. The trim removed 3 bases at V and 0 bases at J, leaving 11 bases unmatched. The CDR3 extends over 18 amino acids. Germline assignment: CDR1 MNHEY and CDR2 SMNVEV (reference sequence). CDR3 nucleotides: TGTGCCAGCAGTTTCATCGGGACTAGGGGGGTAAGCACAGATACGCAGTATTTT. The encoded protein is CASSFIGTRGVSTDTQYF.

CDR3 nucleotide sequence: TGTGCCAGCAGCGTAGAAAACAATGAGCAGTTCTTC. Translated, it gives CASSVENNEQFF. The chain has TRBV9 and TRBJ2-1; D is unclear. Trimming shortened V by 0 bases and J by 5 bases, and 3 bases separated the two germline ends. Germline V CDR1 and CDR2: SGDLS, YYNGEE. The CDR3 consists of 12 residues.

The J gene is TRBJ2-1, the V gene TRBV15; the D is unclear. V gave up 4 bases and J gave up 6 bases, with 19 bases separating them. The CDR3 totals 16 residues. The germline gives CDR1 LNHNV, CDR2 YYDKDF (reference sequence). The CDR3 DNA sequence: TGTGCCACCAGCACAATGGTCGGGCCAGAGTCCAATGAGCAGTTCTTC. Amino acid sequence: CATSTMVGPESNEQFF. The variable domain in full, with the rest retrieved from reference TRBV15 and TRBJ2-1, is DAMVIQNPRYQVTQFGKPVTLSCSQTLNHNVMYWYQQKSSQAPKLLFHYYDKDFNNEADTPDNFQSRRPNTSFCFLDIRSPGLGDTAMYLCATSTMVGPESNEQFFGPGTRLTVL.

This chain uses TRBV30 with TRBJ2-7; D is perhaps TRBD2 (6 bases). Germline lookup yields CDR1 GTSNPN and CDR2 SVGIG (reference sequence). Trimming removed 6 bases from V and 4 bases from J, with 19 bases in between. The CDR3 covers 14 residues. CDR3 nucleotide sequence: TGTGCCTGCGATGGGGCGGGGTTTTCTTACGAGCAGTACTTC. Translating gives CACDGAGFSYEQYF.

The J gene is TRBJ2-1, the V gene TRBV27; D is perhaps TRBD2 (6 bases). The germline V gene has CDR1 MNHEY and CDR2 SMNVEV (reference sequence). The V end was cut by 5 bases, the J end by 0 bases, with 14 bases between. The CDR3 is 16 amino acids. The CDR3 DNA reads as TGTGCCAGCAGTACACTTCGGGGGAGCTCCTACAATGAGCAGTTCTTC. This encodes CASSTLRGSSYNEQFF.

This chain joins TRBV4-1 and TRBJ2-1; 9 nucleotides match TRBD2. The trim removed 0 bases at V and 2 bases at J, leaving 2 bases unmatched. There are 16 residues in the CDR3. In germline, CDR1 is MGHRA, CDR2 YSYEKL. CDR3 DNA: TGCGCCAGCAGCCAAGATCTAGCGGGGCCCTACAATGAGCAGTTCTTC. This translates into CASSQDLAGPYNEQFF.

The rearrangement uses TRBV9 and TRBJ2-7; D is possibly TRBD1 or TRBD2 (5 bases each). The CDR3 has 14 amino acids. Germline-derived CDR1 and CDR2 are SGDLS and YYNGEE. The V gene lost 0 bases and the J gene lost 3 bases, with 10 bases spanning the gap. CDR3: CASSVDGDHYEQYF. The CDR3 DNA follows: TGTGCCAGCAGCGTAGATGGGGACCACTACGAGCAGTACTTC.

CDR3 protein: CASSDSRTGANTGELFF. CDR3 nucleotide sequence: TGTGCCAGCAGCGATTCTAGGACAGGCGCGAACACCGGGGAGCTGTTTTTT. The chain combines TRBV9 with TRBJ2-2; 7 bases fit TRBD1. The germline V gene has CDR1 SGDLS and CDR2 YYNGEE. V lost 3 bases and J lost 0; bases outside the gene matches: 8. CDR3 size: 17 residues.

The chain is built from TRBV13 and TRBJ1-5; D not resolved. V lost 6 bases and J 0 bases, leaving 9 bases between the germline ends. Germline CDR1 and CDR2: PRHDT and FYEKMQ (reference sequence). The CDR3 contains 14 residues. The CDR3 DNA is TGTGCCAGCAGGTTAAAAGGTAGCAATCAGCCCCAGCATTTT. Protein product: CASRLKGSNQPQHF.

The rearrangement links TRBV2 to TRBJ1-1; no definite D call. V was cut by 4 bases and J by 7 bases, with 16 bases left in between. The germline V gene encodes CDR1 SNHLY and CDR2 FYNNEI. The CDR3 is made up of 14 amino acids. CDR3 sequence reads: CASSVYYSGGEAFF. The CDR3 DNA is TGTGCCAGCAGTGTCTATTATTCGGGAGGTGAAGCTTTCTTT. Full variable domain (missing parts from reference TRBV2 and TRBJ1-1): EPEVTQTPSHQVTQMGQEVILRCVPISNHLYFYWYRQILGQKVEFLVSFYNNEISEKSEIFDDQFSVERPDGSNFTLKIRSTKLEDSAMYFCASSVYYSGGEAFFGQGTRLTVV.

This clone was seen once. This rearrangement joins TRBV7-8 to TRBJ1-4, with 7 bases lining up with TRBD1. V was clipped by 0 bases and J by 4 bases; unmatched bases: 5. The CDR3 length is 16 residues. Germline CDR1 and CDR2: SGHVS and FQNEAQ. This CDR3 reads CASSLAYRGINEKLFF. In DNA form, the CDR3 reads TGTGCCAGCAGCTTAGCTTACAGGGGAATTAATGAAAAACTGTTTTTT.

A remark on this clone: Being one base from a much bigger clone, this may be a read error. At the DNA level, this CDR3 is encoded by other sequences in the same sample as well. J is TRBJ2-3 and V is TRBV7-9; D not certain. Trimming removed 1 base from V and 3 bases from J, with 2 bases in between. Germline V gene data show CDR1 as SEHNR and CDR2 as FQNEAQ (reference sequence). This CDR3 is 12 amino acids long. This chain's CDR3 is CASSLDTDTQYF. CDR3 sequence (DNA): TGTGCCAGCAGCTTAGATACAGATACGCAGTATTTT.

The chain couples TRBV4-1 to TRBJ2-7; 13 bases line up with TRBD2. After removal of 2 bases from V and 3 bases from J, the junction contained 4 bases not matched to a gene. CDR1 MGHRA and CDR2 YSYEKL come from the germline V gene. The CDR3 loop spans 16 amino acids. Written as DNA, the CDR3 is TGCGCCAGCAGCCAACGGACTAGCGGGGGTCTCTACGAGCAGTACTTC. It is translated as CASSQRTSGGLYEQYF.

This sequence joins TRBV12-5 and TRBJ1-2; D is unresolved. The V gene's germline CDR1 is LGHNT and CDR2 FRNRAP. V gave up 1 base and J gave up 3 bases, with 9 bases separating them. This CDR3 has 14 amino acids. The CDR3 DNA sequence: TGTGCTAGTGGTTTGGGACCTGAGGACTATGGCTACACCTTC. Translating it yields CASGLGPEDYGYTF.